These T cell receptor beta chains were read from a single sample in a study of shared clonotypes between healthy human individuals. The method was immunoSEQ multiplex PCR; TCRdb's version includes in-frame clones alone and lacks a portion of them. The sample records around 2,000,000 clones, about 92% being singletons. Sequenced sample: naive CD8+ T cells from PBMCs. These receptors all stem from a man younger than 35 in good health. Some clones in this sample may be carry-over from other donors' samples. Both conserved end residues are part of each CDR3.

j_call | v_call | cdr3_aa
TRBJ2-5 | TRBV5-5 | CASSWVDRGVSETQYF
TRBJ2-1 | TRBV7-9 | CASSSTLSGRSYNEQFF
TRBJ2-1 | TRBV5-4 | CASSLAAGAWDNEQFF
TRBJ2-7 | TRBV9 | CASSVGGDRGDEQYF
TRBJ1-1 | TRBV19 | CASSMGGSGYTEAFF
TRBJ1-4 | TRBV4-1 | CASSQDHRDKLFF
TRBJ2-3 | TRBV19 | CASSIVGRETDTQYF
TRBJ2-7 | TRBV7-3 | CASSPGTTGGYEQYF
TRBJ2-3 | TRBV4-1 | CASSQDQTVRAPDTQYF
TRBJ2-3 | TRBV6-1 | CASSGLGLADTQYF
. | TRBV29-1 | CSVEARAYEQYF
TRBJ2-4 | TRBV7-6 | CASSLSQAGLKNIQYF
TRBJ1-3 | TRBV9 | CASRTGLSGNTIYF
TRBJ2-1 | TRBV19 | CASRYRGYNEQFF
TRBJ2-3 | TRBV11-2 | CASSPPPYGDTQYF
TRBJ1-5 | TRBV19 | CASSIDRVSAWQPQHF
TRBJ2-1 | TRBV9 | CASSVVPSDPYNEQFF
TRBJ1-4 | TRBV6-6 | CASSTRATNEKLFF
TRBJ1-1 | TRBV4-1 | CASSHAGGGNTEAFF
TRBJ2-7 | TRBV7-9 | CASSSGTSSAEQYF
TRBJ1-1 | TRBV19 | CASRTGARGAFF
TRBJ2-7 | TRBV4-1 | CASSHTPGYEQYF
TRBJ2-5 | TRBV25-1 | CASSGQGAQETQYF
TRBJ2-1 | TRBV5-1 | CASSDTFDSSYNEQFF
TRBJ1-4 | TRBV27 | CASSFQVNEKLFF
TRBJ1-2 | TRBV7-9 | CASSLDRAVFDYGYTF
TRBJ2-7 | TRBV28 | CASSLRAVQSSYEQYF
TRBJ2-7 | TRBV6-1 | CASSAVGLAGYEQYF
TRBJ1-2 | TRBV7-9 | CASSFGGAYGYTF
TRBJ1-2 | TRBV15 | CATSREGGTDYGYTF
TRBJ1-2 | TRBV4-1 | CASSQPGQGASRGYTF
TRBJ1-2 | TRBV19 | CASSVRTASANYGYTF
TRBJ2-1 | TRBV9 | CASSPSGSLNNEQFF
TRBJ1-4 | TRBV4-2 | CASSHPTHNEKLFF
TRBJ2-7 | TRBV28 | CASSSPGRNEQYF
TRBJ2-7 | TRBV5-5 | CASSLGRGSEQYF
TRBJ2-1 | TRBV4-1 | CASSPRFPVGLNNEQFF
TRBJ2-5 | TRBV7-9 | CASRQEGQTQYF
TRBJ2-7 | TRBV10-3 | CAISEGTSEYYEQYF
TRBJ2-1 | TRBV6-5 | CASSYWEGHNEQFF
TRBJ2-7 | TRBV2 | CASPKATGTVAYEQYF